Below are 27 T cell receptor beta chains sequenced from a single sample in a study of blood T cell repertoires in COVID-19. Produced via immunoSEQ multiplex PCR; TCRdb's table is partial and in-frame only. The profile shows about 200,000 clones, 84% of them singletons. Source material: peripheral blood. Receptor source: a human donor in a cohort sampled during active COVID-19.

This sequence joins TRBV6-5 and TRBJ1-6; 7 bases align to TRBD1. The germline CDR1 and CDR2 sequences are MNHEY and SVGAGI. CDR3 length: 15 residues. J lost 7 bases, V lost 6 bases, and 9 bases had no gene match. In DNA, the CDR3 is TGTGCCAGCAGCCGGACAGGAGGCACAAATTCACCCCTCCACTTT. Encoded protein: CASSRTGGTNSPLHF.

V gene TRBV7-9 combines with J gene TRBJ2-1, with TRBD2 matching 8 bases. The length of the CDR3 is 17 residues. Trimming removed 5 bases from V and 0 bases from J; junction bases left unmatched: 9. Germline CDR1 SEHNR, CDR2 FQNEAQ (reference sequence). The DNA for the CDR3 is TGTGCCAGCAGCCCCTCCGGGGGGGGGAGCTCCTACAATGAGCAGTTCTTC. This sequence encodes CASSPSGGGSSYNEQFF.

This clone was detected only a few times. The gene calls are TRBV15 and TRBJ1-2; no reliable D call. This CDR3 contains 15 residues. CDR1 and CDR2 (germline): LNHNV, YYDKDF (reference sequence). The V end was cut by 1 base, the J end by 2 bases, with 11 bases between. CDR3 sequence: CATSRVGEVNYGYTF. The CDR3 DNA is TGTGCCACCAGCAGAGTAGGAGAGGTGAACTATGGCTACACCTTC.

V usage is TRBV4-1 and J usage is TRBJ1-4; TRBD1 might be the D (5 bases). V was trimmed by 3 bases and J by 3 bases, leaving 17 bases between them. The germline V gene has CDR1 MGHRA and CDR2 YSYEKL. The CDR3 length is 17 residues. This CDR3 is CASSHKFGALSNEKLFF. CDR3 DNA: TGCGCCAGCAGCCATAAGTTTGGGGCACTTTCTAATGAAAAACTGTTTTTT.

The gene calls are TRBV19 and TRBJ2-7, with 8 nucleotides matching TRBD2. V lost 4 bases, J lost 5 bases, and 7 bases stayed unmatched. Germline loops: CDR1 LNHDA, CDR2 SQIVND (reference sequence). The CDR3 runs to 14 residues. CDR3 sequence (DNA): TGTGCCAGTAGTACAAGCGGGAGCGTCCACGAGCAGTACTTC. Amino acid sequence: CASSTSGSVHEQYF.

The chain recombines TRBV11-1 with TRBJ2-2; 10 nucleotides align to TRBD2. CDR1 and CDR2 (germline): SGHAT, FQDESV (reference sequence). V gave up 0 bases and J gave up 3 bases; unmatched junction bases: 10. The CDR3 sequence is 19 residues long. The CDR3 DNA sequence: TGTGCCAGCAGCTTAGCGCTTGGACTAGCGGACACACACACCGGGGAGCTGTTTTTT. It specifies CASSLALGLADTHTGELFF.

V usage is TRBV27 and J usage is TRBJ2-7; 12 bases fit TRBD2. The CDR3 length is 17 residues. The germline CDR1 and CDR2 sequences are MNHEY and SMNVEV (reference sequence). V was clipped by 2 bases and J by 3 bases; unmatched bases: 8. CDR3 residues: CASSLRVTSGSVYEQYF. In DNA, the CDR3 is TGTGCCAGCAGTTTAAGGGTGACTAGCGGGAGTGTCTACGAGCAGTACTTC.

CDR3 sequence (DNA): TGTGCCAGCAGCTACCGGGACAGGGGGTTCCATGAGCAGTTCTTC. Translated: CASSYRDRGFHEQFF. The genes are TRBV5-5 and TRBJ2-1; 11 positions match TRBD1. The germline V gene encodes CDR1 SGHKS and CDR2 YYEKEE (reference sequence). V dropped 3 bases and J dropped 8; count of bases not matched to a gene: 7. This CDR3 has 15 amino acids.

The rearrangement links TRBV30 to TRBJ1-1; D is unclear. CDR3 length: 11 amino acids. Trimming left V 0 bases short and J 7 bases short, with 6 bases between. CDR1 GTSNPN and CDR2 SVGIG come from the germline V gene (reference sequence). The CDR3 sequence: CAWSVQFEAFF. CDR3 nucleotide sequence: TGTGCCTGGAGTGTACAATTTGAAGCTTTCTTT.

This chain connects TRBV21-1 to TRBJ1-5. TRBV21-1 is deemed a pseudogene. The CDR3 is 20 residues long. CDR3 sequence: CASSKEKGDLKWGSNQPQHF. The CDR3 coding sequence is TGTGCCAGCAGCAAAGAGAAGGGAGACCTCAAATGGGGTTCGAATCAGCCCCAGCATTTT.

The chain recombines TRBV4-1 with TRBJ2-6, with D possibly being TRBD1 (5 bases). V was cut by 3 bases and J by 3 bases, with 18 bases left in between. The CDR3 has 18 amino acids. Germline V lookup: CDR1 MGHRA, CDR2 YSYEKL. CDR3 protein: CASSHLRTPWGGANVLTF. The DNA of the CDR3 is TGCGCCAGCAGCCACCTCCGGACACCGTGGGGTGGGGCCAACGTCCTGACTTTC.

This rearrangement joins TRBV4-1 to TRBJ1-1, with D maybe TRBD1 (6 bases). Germline V CDR1 and CDR2: MGHRA, YSYEKL. The V and J ends lost 1 base and 5 bases respectively, with 14 bases between them. The CDR3 contains 15 residues. DNA for the CDR3: TGCGCCAGCAGCCAAGGTCCACAGGGAAGGACTGAAGCTTTCTTT. It yields the protein CASSQGPQGRTEAFF.

The rearrangement joins TRBV25-1 to TRBJ2-1, with 9 bases identical to TRBD2. This CDR3 region has 17 residues. V shed 3 bases, J shed 5 bases, and the junction held 11 bases outside the gene matches. CDR1 MGHDK and CDR2 SYGVNS come from the germline V gene. The CDR3 loop is CASSDPMTSGLDNEQFF. The CDR3 coding sequence is TGTGCCAGCAGTGATCCCATGACTAGCGGCTTGGACAATGAGCAGTTCTTC. Based on the CDR3 plus reference TRBV25-1 and TRBJ2-1, the full variable domain is EADIYQTPRYLVIGTGKKITLECSQTMGHDKMYWYQQDPGMELHLIHYSYGVNSTEKGDLSSESTVSRIRTEHFPLTLESARPSHTSQYLCASSDPMTSGLDNEQFFGPGTRLTVL.

The chain links TRBV15 to TRBJ1-2; no firm D call. The CDR3 has 17 amino acids. From germline, CDR1 is LNHNV and CDR2 YYDKDF (reference sequence). Between the trimmed V and J ends, which lost 0 bases and 1 base, there was a span of 15 bases. The CDR3 DNA sequence: TGTGCCACCAGCAGAGATCATTTACGGGAGGATAACTATGGCTACACCTTC. Residues: CATSRDHLREDNYGYTF.

The chain uses TRBV28 and TRBJ2-7; 10 nucleotides match TRBD2. J gave up 1 base and V 6 bases, and 6 bases lay outside the gene matches. CDR1 and CDR2 from the germline V gene are MDHEN and SYDVKM. The length of the CDR3 is 15 residues. The CDR3 DNA reads as TGTGCCAGCAGCCCCGGGACTAGCGTATCCTACGAGCAGTACTTC. Residues: CASSPGTSVSYEQYF.

V usage is TRBV3-1 (or the pseudogene TRBV3-2) and J usage is TRBJ1-5; D may be TRBD1 (5 bases). The V and J ends lost 2 bases and 6 bases respectively, with 11 bases between them. The CDR3 extends over 14 amino acids. Germline-derived CDR1 and CDR2 are LGHDT and YNNKEL (reference sequence). CDR3 sequence (DNA): TGTGCCAGCAGCCAAATGACCGGGGGTCAGCCCCAGCATTTT. The encoded protein is CASSQMTGGQPQHF.

The genes are TRBV29-1 and TRBJ2-3, with 7 bases identical to TRBD2. This CDR3 spans 13 amino acids. The V gene end was trimmed by 3 bases and the J gene end by 1 base; junction bases not matched to a gene: 1. From germline, CDR1 is SQVTM and CDR2 ANQGSEA. The CDR3 nucleotides are TGCAGCGTTGAGGGGGGGGGCACAGATACGCAGTATTTT. Protein sequence: CSVEGGGTDTQYF.

This rearrangement joins TRBV18 to TRBJ2-2, with a weak D call TRBD2 (6 bases). CDR1 and CDR2 from the germline V gene are KGHSH and LQKENI. The V and J ends lost 2 bases and 7 bases respectively, with 11 bases between them. The CDR3 has 14 residues. CDR3 nucleotides: TGTGCCAGCTCACCATCGGGGGAGATCGGGGAGCTGTTTTTT. Amino acid sequence: CASSPSGEIGELFF. Using reference TRBV18 and TRBJ2-2 for the parts outside the CDR3, the full variable domain is NAGVMQNPRHLVRRRGQEARLRCSPMKGHSHVYWYRQLPEEGLKFMVYLQKENIIDESGMPKERFSAEFPKEGPSILRIQQVVRGDSAAYFCASSPSGEIGELFFGEGSRLTVL.

This chain links TRBV6-5 with TRBJ1-2; 12 bases match TRBD1. With 6 bases clipped from V and 8 bases from J, the junction kept 7 bases outside the gene matches. The germline gives CDR1 MNHEY, CDR2 SVGAGI. This CDR3 is 14 amino acids long. The CDR3 region has the DNA TGTGCCAGCAGCCGGGGACAGGGGGCTGGAGGCTACACCTTC. Translated: CASSRGQGAGGYTF.

The V and J genes are TRBV9 and TRBJ2-3; D is ambiguous. CDR3 length: 13 residues. From germline, CDR1 is SGDLS and CDR2 YYNGEE. The V gene lost 2 bases and the J gene lost 5 bases, with 9 bases spanning the gap. For the CDR3, the DNA is TGTGCCAGCAGCGTCTACTATAGAGATACGCAGTATTTT. Amino acids: CASSVYYRDTQYF.

The genes are TRBV7-2 and TRBJ2-7; 11 bases are shared with TRBD2. This CDR3 comprises 13 residues. Germline trimming cut 3 bases from V and 7 bases from J; bases unmatched to any gene: 2. Looked up from germline, CDR1 is SGHTA and CDR2 is FQGNSA. The CDR3 sequence is CASSFRLAGEQYF. In DNA form, the CDR3 reads TGTGCCAGCAGCTTCCGACTAGCGGGGGAGCAGTACTTC.

The CDR3 DNA is TGTGCCAGCAGCCAAGATCTGCTAGCGGGAGCCGAGCAGTACTTC. Translated: CASSQDLLAGAEQYF. This chain uses TRBV4-2 with TRBJ2-7; 10 nucleotides line up with TRBD2. V lost 0 bases, J lost 6 bases, and 5 bases stayed unmatched. The germline gives CDR1 LGHNA, CDR2 YNFKEQ. The length of the CDR3 is 15 residues.

The chain links TRBV18 to TRBJ1-6; 8 nucleotides match TRBD1. Germline trimming cut 3 bases from V and 5 bases from J; bases unmatched to any gene: 6. This CDR3 is 16 amino acids long. Germline lookup yields CDR1 KGHSH and CDR2 LQKENI. The CDR3 DNA reads as TGTGCCAGCTCACCGAATACAGGGGGAGATAATTCACCCCTCCACTTT. This gives the protein CASSPNTGGDNSPLHF.

The table lists this clone with many counts. V is TRBV19 and J is TRBJ1-5; D is unresolved. V lost 3 bases and J 4 bases, leaving 16 bases between the germline ends. The CDR3 consists of 16 residues. The V gene's germline CDR1 is LNHDA and CDR2 SQIVND (reference sequence). CDR3 in amino acids: CASSMKKSSRNQPQHF. The DNA for the CDR3 is TGTGCCAGTAGTATGAAGAAAAGCTCCCGGAATCAGCCCCAGCATTTT.

The chain joins TRBV21-1 to TRBJ2-5; TRBD2 is the table's D call, not checked against the DNA. TRBV21-1 is listed as a pseudogene. The CDR3 consists of 17 residues. As DNA, the CDR3 is TGTGCCAGCAGCAAAGACGGCATTGGGCGGGATAAGGAGACCCAGTACTTC. Translation gives CASSKDGIGRDKETQYF.

This chain uses TRBV4-2 with TRBJ2-6; 8 nucleotides match TRBD2. This CDR3 spans 20 amino acids. Germline V gives CDR1 LGHNA, CDR2 YNFKEQ. The V gene end was trimmed by 0 bases and the J gene end by 0 bases; junction bases not matched to a gene: 10. The CDR3 DNA follows: TGTGCCAGCAGCCAAGATCGTCTAGCGGGCCTCCTCTCTGGGGCCAACGTCCTGACTTTC. This sequence encodes CASSQDRLAGLLSGANVLTF.

The chain has TRBV2 and TRBJ2-3; the match to TRBD1 covers 10 bases. V gave up 5 bases and J gave up 5 bases; unmatched junction bases: 4. CDR1 SNHLY and CDR2 FYNNEI come from the germline V gene. This CDR3 has 14 residues. CDR3 in amino acids: CASSMTGGRDTQYF. The DNA of the CDR3 is TGTGCCAGCAGTATGACAGGGGGCAGAGATACGCAGTATTTT.